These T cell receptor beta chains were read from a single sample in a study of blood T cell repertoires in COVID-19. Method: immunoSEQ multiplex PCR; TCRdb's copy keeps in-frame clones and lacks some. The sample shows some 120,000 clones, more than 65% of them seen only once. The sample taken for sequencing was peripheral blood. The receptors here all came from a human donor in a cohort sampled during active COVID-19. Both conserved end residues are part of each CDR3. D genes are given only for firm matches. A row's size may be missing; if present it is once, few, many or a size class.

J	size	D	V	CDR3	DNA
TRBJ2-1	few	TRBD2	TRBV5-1	CASSTSARSDEQFF	TGCGCCAGCAGCACTAGCGCCCGCTCAGATGAGCAGTTCTTC
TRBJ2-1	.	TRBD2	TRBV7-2	CASSRGLVATNEQFF	TGTGCCAGCAGCCGCGGACTAGTAGCAACGAATGAGCAGTTCTTC
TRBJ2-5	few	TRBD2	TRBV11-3	CASSSGLAGGGQETQYF	TGTGCCAGCAGCTCGGGACTAGCGGGAGGAGGGCAAGAGACCCAGTACTTC
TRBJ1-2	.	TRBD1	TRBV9	CASSENRGLGYTF	TGTGCCAGCAGCGAGAACAGGGGGCTTGGCTACACCTTC
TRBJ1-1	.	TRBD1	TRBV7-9	CASSLGTGSAAFF	TGTGCCAGCAGCTTAGGGACAGGCTCGGCAGCTTTCTTT
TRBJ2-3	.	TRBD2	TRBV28	CASSTRTSGNPDTQYF	TGTGCCAGCAGTACCCGGACTAGCGGGAACCCAGATACGCAGTATTTT
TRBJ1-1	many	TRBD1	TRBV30	CAWSDDRGYTEAFF	TGTGCCTGGAGTGACGACAGGGGGTACACTGAAGCTTTCTTT
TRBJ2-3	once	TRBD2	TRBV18	CASSPVAGTDTQYF	TGTGCCAGCTCACCAGTAGCGGGAACAGATACGCAGTATTTT
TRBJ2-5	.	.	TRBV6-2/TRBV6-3	CASTPEGQGGETQYF	TGTGCCAGCACCCCTGAAGGGCAGGGGGGAGAGACCCAGTACTTC
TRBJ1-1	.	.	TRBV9	CASSVDGLWVGGNTEAFF	TGTGCCAGCAGCGTAGACGGTCTCTGGGTGGGGGGGAACACTGAAGCTTTCTTT
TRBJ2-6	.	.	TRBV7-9	CASSSWGDYSGANVLTF	TGTGCCAGCAGCAGTTGGGGCGATTACTCTGGGGCCAACGTCCTGACTTTC
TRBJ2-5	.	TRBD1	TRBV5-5	CASSSSGRVRTGGGETQYF	TGTGCCAGCAGCTCCTCTGGTCGGGTTAGGACAGGGGGAGGAGAGACCCAGTACTTC